What follows describes a single TCR beta chain. Its antigen is currently unknown. What was amplified from RNA transcripts were TCR beta CDR3 regions. Initially, a first-round RT-PCR of the TCR CDR3 employed the HTBI primer set. MiXCR was run by TCRdb on the multiplex PCR reads, yielding one entry per CDR3 protein. The profile shows 300,000 to 450,000 distinct CDR3 sequences, about a sixth of them singletons. Germline V gene data show CDR1 as MGHRA and CDR2 as YSYEKL. The ends were cut back, 2 bases at V and 5 bases at J, with 15 bases in the middle. CDR3 length equals 15 residues. These data belong to a study of T cells in Graves' hyperthyroidism and ophthalmopathy. Study-wide results and limits: Ophthalmopathy and stable hyperthyroidism were told apart by a 13 V-J model.

This clonotype was sampled from a woman in her thirties with Graves' hyperthyroidism that later progressed to Graves' ophthalmopathy. This chain joins TRBV4-1 and TRBJ2-5, with D possibly TRBD1 on 6 matching bases. Sequenced material: blood. CDR3 coding DNA: TGCGCCAGCAGCCAACTTTTTGGGGGCGGGGAGACCCAGTACTTC. It encodes CASSQLFGGGETQYF.